This is a list of T cell receptor beta chains from one sample in a study of response to subunit inactivated influenza vaccine. TCRdb processed the RT-PCR reads anew with MiXCR; each CDR3 protein has one entry. This sample has about 190,000 distinct CDR3 sequences, with 13% to 15% found just once. The sample was CD8+ T cells sorted from PBMCs, taken 4 to 6 days after vaccination. Receptor source: a man in his fifties or sixties who received an inactivated influenza vaccine. Both conserved end residues are part of each CDR3. D genes are given only for firm matches. For some rows the clone size is stated as once, few or many, or as a class when expanded; others skip it.

clone size | D gene | J gene | V gene | CDR3 DNA | CDR3 protein
NA | NA | TRBJ1-1 | TRBV5-1 | TGCGCCAGCAGCCCAGGCGGCGGTGAAGCTTTCTTT | CASSPGGGEAFF
NA | NA | TRBJ2-5 | TRBV7-2 | TGTGCCAGCAGCTTAGCGCCCGACAGTAGGAAGACCCAGTACTTC | CASSLAPDSRKTQYF
NA | NA | TRBJ2-3 | TRBV5-1 | TGCGCCACCAGCGAAGGACAGTCTAGCACAGATACGCAGTATTTT | CATSEGQSSTDTQYF
few | NA | TRBJ1-2 | TRBV24-1 | TGTGCCACCAGTGATTTCGGTTCTTCCTATGGCTACACCTTC | CATSDFGSSYGYTF
once | NA | TRBJ2-4 | TRBV6-2/TRBV6-3 | TGTGCCAGCAGTTACTCGCCTAGTGGCATTCAGTACTTC | CASSYSPSGIQYF
NA | TRBD2 | TRBJ2-5 | TRBV2 | TGTGCCAGCAAACCTTCGGCGGTAGCGGGAAGGGAGACCCAGTACTTC | CASKPSAVAGRETQYF
few | NA | TRBJ2-1 | TRBV6-2/TRBV6-3 | TGTGCCAGCAGTTACTCGAGTCTATACAATGAGCAGTTCTTC | CASSYSSLYNEQFF
few | NA | TRBJ1-1 | TRBV30 | TGTGCCTGGATTGACGGTGGCATGAACACTGAAGCTTTCTTT | CAWIDGGMNTEAFF
few | NA | TRBJ2-7 | TRBV7-9 | TGTGCCAGCAGCTTTAGTCACAGTTCCTACGAGCAGTACTTC | CASSFSHSSYEQYF
many | NA | TRBJ1-5 | TRBV28 | TGTGCCAGCAGTTTCTCAGCGCACAATCAGCCCCAGCATTTT | CASSFSAHNQPQHF
few | TRBD1 | TRBJ2-7 | TRBV12-3/TRBV12-4 | TGTGCCAGCAGTATCTTTCGACAGGGGGAGCAGTACTTC | CASSIFRQGEQYF
NA | NA | TRBJ1-5 | TRBV24-1 | TGTGCCACCGCACAGGGAACTAGCAATCAGCCCCAGCATTTT | CATAQGTSNQPQHF
NA | TRBD1 | TRBJ2-5 | TRBV7-9 | TGTGCCAGCAGCTTATCGCAGGGGGCAGGGGAGACCCAGTACTTC | CASSLSQGAGETQYF
few | TRBD1 | TRBJ2-1 | TRBV11-2 | TGTGCCAGCAGCTGGCTCAGGGACAGGGGTTCAGGGGGTCCATACAATGAGCAGTTCTTC | CASSWLRDRGSGGPYNEQFF
few | TRBD2 | TRBJ2-1 | TRBV7-3 | TGTGCCAGCAGCTATAGCGGGAGTGGCGATGAGCAGTTCTTC | CASSYSGSGDEQFF
few | TRBD1 | TRBJ2-2 | TRBV24-1 | TGTGCCACCAGTGTAGGACAGGGTACGAACACCGGGGAGCTGTTTTTT | CATSVGQGTNTGELFF
few | NA | TRBJ1-3 | TRBV12-3/TRBV12-4 | TGTGCCAGCAGTCGGGCTGGAAACACCATATATTTT | CASSRAGNTIYF
NA | TRBD2 | TRBJ2-7 | TRBV6-5 | TGTGCCAGCAGTTACTCGATGAGCGGGAGGGCATACGAGCAGTACTTC | CASSYSMSGRAYEQYF
few | NA | TRBJ2-7 | TRBV5-6 | TGTGCCAGCAGCTTGTGGCTGGGGGCGTCCTACGAGCAGTACTTC | CASSLWLGASYEQYF
many | NA | TRBJ2-1 | TRBV4-3 | TGCGCCAGCAGCCAAGGTCTAGCGAACAATGAGCAGTTCTTC | CASSQGLANNEQFF
NA | NA | TRBJ1-5 | TRBV7-9 | TGTGCCAGCGGTGAGGAGAATCAGCCCCAGCATTTT | CASGEENQPQHF
few | NA | TRBJ2-7 | TRBV4-3 | TGCGCCAGCAGCCAAGTATCCAGGGAACCCTACGAGCAGTACTTC | CASSQVSREPYEQYF
many | NA | TRBJ2-1 | TRBV5-1 | TGCGCCAGCAGCTTGATGGGCAATGAGCAGTTCTTC | CASSLMGNEQFF
NA | NA | TRBJ2-7 | TRBV19 | TGTGCCAGTAGTATCTCTTGGACAGAGGGCTACGAGCAGTACTTC | CASSISWTEGYEQYF
NA | TRBD1 | TRBJ2-2 | TRBV10-3 | TGTGCCATCAGTGAGTCGACTACAGGGGAATTGATCGGGGAGCTGTTTTTT | CAISESTTGELIGELFF
NA | NA | TRBJ2-7 | TRBV30 | TGTGCCTGGAGTTTTAGGGGATACTACGAGCAGTACTTC | CAWSFRGYYEQYF
NA | NA | TRBJ1-2 | TRBV14 | TGTGCCAGCAGCCCCTACTCCGGGGGGAACTATGGCTACACCTTC | CASSPYSGGNYGYTF
few | NA | TRBJ1-1 | TRBV25-1 | TGTGCCAGCAGTGAATCTCACCTTTATCCGAACACTGAAGCTTTCTTT | CASSESHLYPNTEAFF
NA | NA | TRBJ2-3 | TRBV20-1 | TGCAGTGCCCTCGAGGGGGTGGGCACAGATACGCAGTATTTT | CSALEGVGTDTQYF
NA | NA | TRBJ2-7 | TRBV20-1 | TGCAGTGCTAGATCTGGAGGGTACGAGCAGTACTTC | CSARSGGYEQYF
many | NA | TRBJ1-5 | TRBV10-3 | TGTGCCATCAGTGATGGAGGGTTTGGCAATCAGCCCCAGCATTTT | CAISDGGFGNQPQHF
NA | NA | TRBJ2-3 | TRBV12-3/TRBV12-4 | TGTGCTATTCAGGATGGGGGGTTACCAGATACGCAGTATTTT | CAIQDGGLPDTQYF
NA | NA | TRBJ2-7 | TRBV6-2/TRBV6-3 | TGTGCCAGCAGTTACGAGGGAGGTTACGAGCAGTACTTC | CASSYEGGYEQYF
few | TRBD1 | TRBJ2-1 | TRBV11-1 | TGTGCCAGCAGCTTAGCCCGACAGGGGGCCGTATACAATGAGCAGTTCTTC | CASSLARQGAVYNEQFF
few | TRBD2 | TRBJ2-5 | TRBV7-8 | TGTGCCAGCAGCTCACCTAGCGGGGGGCTCCAAGAGACCCAGTACTTC | CASSSPSGGLQETQYF
few | NA | TRBJ2-7 | TRBV7-8 | TGTGCCAGCAGCTACAGGACAGAAGCAACCTACGAGCAGTACTTC | CASSYRTEATYEQYF
many | NA | TRBJ2-6 | TRBV7-9 | TGTGCCAGCAGCTTCTTGAGGGAGTCTGGGGCCAACGTCCTGACTTTC | CASSFLRESGANVLTF
NA | TRBD1 | TRBJ2-1 | TRBV27 | TGTGCCAGCAGTTTGAGTTTAGACTACAGGGGAGAATACAATGAGCAGTTCTTC | CASSLSLDYRGEYNEQFF
NA | NA | TRBJ2-1 | TRBV9 | TGTGCCAGCAGCGTAGACCGTGGGACGGGGGCCTACAATGAGCAGTTCTTC | CASSVDRGTGAYNEQFF
few | TRBD2 | TRBJ2-7 | TRBV28 | TGTGCCAGCAGTTTTCGGCGGGAGGCCATCTACGAGCAGTACTTC | CASSFRREAIYEQYF
few | TRBD2 | TRBJ2-5 | TRBV2 | TGTGCCAGCAGTGAAGGCGGGGGGTACGAGACCCAGTACTTC | CASSEGGGYETQYF